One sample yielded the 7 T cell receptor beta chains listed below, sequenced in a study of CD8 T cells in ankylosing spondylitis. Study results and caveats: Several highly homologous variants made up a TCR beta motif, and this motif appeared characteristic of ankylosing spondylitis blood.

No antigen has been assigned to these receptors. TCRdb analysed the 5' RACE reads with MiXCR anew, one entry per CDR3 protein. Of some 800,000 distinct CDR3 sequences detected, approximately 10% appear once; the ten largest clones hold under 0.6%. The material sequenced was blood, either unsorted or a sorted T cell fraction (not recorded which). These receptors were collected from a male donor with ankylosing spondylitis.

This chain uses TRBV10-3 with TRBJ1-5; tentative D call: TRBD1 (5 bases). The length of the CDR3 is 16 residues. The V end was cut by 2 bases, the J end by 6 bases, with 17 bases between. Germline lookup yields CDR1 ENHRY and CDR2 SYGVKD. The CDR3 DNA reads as TGTGCCATCAGTGAGACCACAGGCGCCGGGCGTCAGCCCCAGCATTTT. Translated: CAISETTGAGRQPQHF.

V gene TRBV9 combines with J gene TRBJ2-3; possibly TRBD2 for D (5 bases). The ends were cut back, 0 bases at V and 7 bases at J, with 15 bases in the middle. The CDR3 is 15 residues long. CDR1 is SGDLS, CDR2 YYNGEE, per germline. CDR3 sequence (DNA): TGTGCCAGCAGCGTAGAGGCCGCCCCGGGATATACGCAGTATTTT. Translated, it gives CASSVEAAPGYTQYF. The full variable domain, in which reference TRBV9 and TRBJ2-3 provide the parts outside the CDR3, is DSGVTQTPKHLITATGQRVTLRCSPRSGDLSVYWYQQSLDQGLQFLIQYYNGEERAKGNILERFSAQQFPDLHSELNLSSLELGDSALYFCASSVEAAPGYTQYFGPGTRLTVL.

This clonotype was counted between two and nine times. The CDR3 sequence is CATSDWDTNQPQHF. The DNA of the CDR3 is TGTGCCACCAGTGATTGGGACACAAATCAGCCCCAGCATTTT. The genes are TRBV24-1 and TRBJ1-5, with a possible D match to TRBD1 (6 bases). There are 14 residues in the CDR3. V shed 2 bases and J shed 4 bases, with 8 bases lying between them. In germline, CDR1 is KGHDR, CDR2 SFDVKD.

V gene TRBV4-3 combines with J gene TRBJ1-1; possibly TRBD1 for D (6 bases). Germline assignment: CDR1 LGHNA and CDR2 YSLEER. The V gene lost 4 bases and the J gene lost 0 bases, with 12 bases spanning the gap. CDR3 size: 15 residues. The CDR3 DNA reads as TGCGCCAGCAGCCCTGCGGGACAAATGAACACTGAAGCTTTCTTT. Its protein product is CASSPAGQMNTEAFF.

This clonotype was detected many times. CDR3 sequence reads: CSVRGQVSYEQYF. The CDR3 bases are TGCAGCGTCAGGGGTCAGGTCTCCTACGAGCAGTACTTC. The chain joins TRBV29-1 to TRBJ2-7, with D tentatively TRBD1 (6 bases). V lost 6 bases, J lost 0 bases, and 12 bases lay in between. Germline V gene data show CDR1 as SQVTM and CDR2 as ANQGSEA. The CDR3 sequence is 13 residues long.

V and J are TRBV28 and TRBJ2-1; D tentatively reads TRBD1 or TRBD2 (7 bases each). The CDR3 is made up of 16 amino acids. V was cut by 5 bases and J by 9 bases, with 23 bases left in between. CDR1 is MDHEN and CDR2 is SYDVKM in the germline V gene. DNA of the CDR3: TGTGCCAGCAGTCCCCCAGGGGGGGACAGTCATCCTGAGCAGTTCTTC. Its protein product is CASSPPGGDSHPEQFF.

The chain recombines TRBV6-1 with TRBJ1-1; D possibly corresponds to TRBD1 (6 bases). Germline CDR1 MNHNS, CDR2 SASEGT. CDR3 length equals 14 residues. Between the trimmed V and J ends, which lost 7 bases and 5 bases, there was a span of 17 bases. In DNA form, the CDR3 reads TGTGCCAGCACCTGGAGGGGGAGGGAGACTGAAGCTTTCTTT. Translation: CASTWRGRETEAFF.